This T cell receptor (beta chain) was captured by sequencing in a study of tissue T cells after allogeneic stem cell transplantation. As to this clone: Antigen: not known. Mouse gene names apply. Read data end 1 residue before the CDR3 end; the end is taken from the germline J gene.

Some clones are missing from TCRdb's copy, which holds only in-frame ones; the method was immunoSEQ multiplex PCR. Among approximately 3,000 clones listed, under 60% were seen once. Study-level results: Which tissue TCRs were alloreactive or antigen-specific was not determined. Some clones might be persisting host cells. Motif-based clustering found tissue-specific repertoire signatures shared across patients, though few clones were shared.

Looked up from germline, CDR1 is KGHTA and CDR2 is FRNEEI. This CDR3 has 14 residues. With 4 bases removed from V and 1 base from J, the gap between germline ends came to 7 bases. Time point in this sample: mouse harvest day 7 after allogeneic transplant. Tail vein injection delivered 10^7 T-cell-depleted bone marrow cells and 10^6 splenic CD5+ T cells. This mouse GVHD model was MHC-mismatched B6 to BALB/c, profiled day 7 or 14. V and J are TRBV24 and TRBJ2-2; unclear D gene. The sample was gut tissue. The TCR comes from a female BALB/c mouse given C57BL/6 T cells with graft-versus-host disease after an allogeneic hematopoietic cell transplant. The part of the CDR3 DNA that was read is TGTGCCAGCAGTCGGCAAGAAAACACCGGGCAGCTCTAC. Its protein is CASSRQENTGQLY. The CDR3 in full is CASSRQENTGQLYF.